This T cell receptor beta chain was captured in a study of CD4 and CD8 cells across lung adenocarcinoma regions. Donors had localized lung adenocarcinoma, a non-small cell lung cancer. About this clonotype: A much more abundant neighbour one base away suggests this may be a read error.

Trimming removed 5 bases at V and 13 bases at J, with 21 bases between. The CDR3 runs 14 residues. From germline, CDR1 is SGHTA and CDR2 FQGNSA. MiXCR was run by TCRdb on the PCR reads, yielding one entry per CDR3 protein. The sample yields about 10,000 distinct CDR3 sequences, 40% to 60% seen once. Sequenced: CD8+ T cells from the margin of a lung tumor. This chain connects TRBV7-2 to TRBJ2-4, with a weak D call TRBD1 (6 bases). The receptor's source is a male donor with lung adenocarcinoma. The CD4 and CD8 labels of this study may be unreliable. CDR3 residues: CASSPNRDPNEQYF. In DNA form, the CDR3 reads TGTGCCAGCAGCCCCAACAGGGATCCCAATGAGCAGTACTTC.